Sequencing of this T cell receptor (beta chain) was carried out in a study of metastatic and nonmetastatic thyroid tumors. Study at large: Samples came from malignant and benign thyroid patients, and repertoires were compared across blood and tumor or nodule tissue.

The authors' processing: The distant-metastasis classifier for papillary thyroid cancer was built from CDR3 differences across clinicopathological groups. TCRdb ran MiXCR on the PCR reads. The V and J calls and clone size are TCRdb's, not the authors'. The sample records 5,000 to 7,500 clones, about 32% being singletons. Concerning this clone: Its specificity is unknown.

Broader study findings: Within blood and tumor, benign nodules reportedly had significantly lower TCR beta diversity than malignant thyroid tumors did.

There are 17 residues in the CDR3. Germline lookup yields CDR1 DFQATT and CDR2 SNEGSKA (reference sequence). V lost 0 bases to trimming and J lost 8 bases; unmatched junction nucleotides: 16. All patients were untreated before thyroid surgery. This receptor was identified in a female donor with papillary thyroid cancer or a benign thyroid nodule (not recorded which). Some clones in this sample may be carry-over from other donors' samples. The chain recombines TRBV20-1 with TRBJ2-1, with TRBD2 identical over 7 bases. The sequenced sample consisted of adjacent normal tissue. CDR3 residues: CSARDLASGGSMYEQFF. Here the CDR3 DNA reads TGCAGTGCTAGAGATCTTGCTAGCGGAGGTAGTATGTATGAGCAGTTCTTC.